This T cell receptor beta chain was obtained from a study of T cells after yellow fever vaccination. General study findings and limits: CD4 and CD8 compartments shared a small share of clonotypes.

In TCRdb, the 5' RACE reads were re-called with MiXCR into one record per CDR3 protein. The table lists around 140,000 distinct CDR3 sequences, under 7% of them singletons. This clonotype was counted at least ten times. What it binds is not known. From germline, CDR1 is SEHNR and CDR2 FQNEAQ (reference sequence). Losses at the gene ends were 5 bases for V and 5 bases for J; bases not matched to a gene: 7. The CDR3 has 14 residues. The TCR was taken from a man in his thirties or forties who received the YFV17D yellow fever vaccine. The genes are TRBV7-9 and TRBJ1-1; the match to TRBD1 covers 8 bases. Sequences were derived from CD4+ T cells sorted from PBMCs, sampled 10 days after the yellow fever booster vaccination. This chain's CDR3 is CASSPQGGRTEAFF. CDR3 coding DNA: TGTGCCAGCAGCCCACAGGGGGGGAGAACTGAAGCTTTCTTT.